This T cell receptor beta chain is drawn from a study of cytomegalovirus exposure and HLA in healthy donors (dated by TCRdb to the late 2010s). In the study overall: An earlier analysis of some 500 of the donors reported 250 to 350 Gb of sequence data and 120 million or so unique TCR beta sequences from about 179 million T cells. Rather than using new phenotypic data, the later analysis identified candidate immune exposures from TCR beta sequences and from how often those sequences occurred across donors. In an earlier analysis of over 550 of the donors, high-throughput TCR beta sequencing was used to judge whether each TCR beta V gene segment behaved as functional or pseudogenic. The study used immunosequencing to profile the T cell repertoires of approximately 650 subjects and linked those repertoires to cytomegalovirus serostatus. The number of donors typed differed by locus, with 629-630 for A, B, C, DRB1 and DQB1, 522 for DQA1, 606 for DPA1, and some 440 for DPB1. All discovery cohort repertoires had been generated on a single sequencing platform. Among the roughly 370 genotyped donors, about 85% belonged to the genetic ancestry cluster associated with self-reported Caucasian donors. Class I and class II HLA loci were covered by the typing at four-digit resolution. To predict cytomegalovirus infection status, the study brought together high-throughput TCR immunosequencing, statistical association of individual TCRs with disease status, and machine learning. Because of strong linkage in the cohort, 4 to 6 DR-DQ haplotypes were treated as single units for association and clustering. Roughly 310 gigabases of sequencing data and tens of millions of unique TCR sequences were included in an early release covering about 700 HLA-typed donors. Donor age, sex, ethnicity and CMV serostatus were compiled together with the repertoire data. A later genetic analysis used genome-wide SNP genotypes for about three fifths of the 666 donors, treating that subset as a discovery cohort. The aim of the study was to test whether cataloging public T cell receptors could identify signatures of past pathogen exposure. Besides the first cohort of 550 to 750 subjects, a separate validation cohort made up of roughly 120 different subjects was used. To study patterns of TCR occurrence, a later analysis re-analyzed previously published TCR beta repertoires from several hundred donors and added high-resolution HLA genotyping. Among roughly 400 genotyped donors of the cohort, an average of roughly 240,000 unique TCR beta nucleotide sequences were sequenced per donor, roughly a sixth of them non-productive. What the authors observed across the whole study: A later analysis found that most CMV-associated TCR beta chains appeared HLA-restricted, with HLA associations seemingly driven largely by CMV exposure. An earlier analysis of some 560 of the donors showed that most TCR beta V segments appeared in productive rearrangements either about 90% or about 30% of the time, which broadly matched IMGT annotations. Approximately 16 rarely observed V segments, including chromosome 9 orphons, were excluded from the earlier analysis of almost 600 of the donors because counts were too low. Presence/absence analyses assumed roughly uniform sequencing depth across donors, an assumption that may not hold. CMV serostatus was the only immune exposure information available for the cohort. Cytomegalovirus status was reported to be diagnosed by the classifier with high specificity and sensitivity in both the original and validation cohorts. In this cohort, only TCR beta chains were sequenced, and detectable features were limited by the absence of alpha or paired-chain data. In a later genetic analysis, a missense DCLRE1C variant was associated with V-gene and J-gene trimming of TCR beta chains, and the association was replicated in an independent cohort. Several of the top co-occurrence clusters appeared to be linked to parvovirus B19, influenza, CMV and Epstein-Barr virus, according to a later analysis. A cluster of highly shared sequence variants was judged likely to be a technical artifact of the sequencing pipeline. A total of 150 or so TCR beta chains were listed by the study as associated with cytomegalovirus. Most TCR sequences were seen in very few donors, while some public TCRs were found in many individuals. In a later analysis, the rate of TCR association differed among HLA loci, with DRB1 alleles having the most associated TCRs and HLA-C alleles having the fewest. It was suggested by the authors that the approach could potentially be generalized to other disease states and immunological phenotypes. Compared with equally common non-associated chains, HLA-associated TCR beta chains in a later analysis were more clonally expanded and had lower generation probabilities. Compared with the 666-donor mean, donors in an Asian-associated ancestry cluster had fewer N-insertions in productive TCRs, according to a later genetic analysis. In vitro tests confirmed that a few of the cytomegalovirus-associated TCR beta chains recognize cytomegalovirus antigens. A further reported finding was that TCR beta sequences accurately predicted the HLA-A and HLA-B alleles for most subjects in the first cohort. Assigning TCR associations to individual alleles was difficult when HLA alleles, especially DR and DQ, strongly co-occurred. Because the 87-base-pair reads could not distinguish some IMGT-functional V segments, including TRBV6-2 and TRBV6-3, those segments were excluded. Because HLA typing was unavailable for some donors at each locus, only the typed subset was used in association tests. Specific HLA alleles were associated with 15,000 to 20,000 TCR beta sequences at a false discovery rate of 0.05 in a later analysis. Correlated functional status among segregating V segments might be attributable to linkage disequilibrium, but an unknown experimental factor could not be ruled out.

The cohort consisted of hundreds of healthy bone marrow donors. At the time of sampling, every cohort member was nominally healthy, though immune exposures that went unrecorded were likely present. The donor was CMV seronegative and belonged to the group of around 350 seronegative cohort members. A peripheral blood sample was provided by each donor, and peripheral blood mononuclear cells were used for TCR beta sequencing. The Qiagen DNeasy Blood Extraction Kit was used to extract genomic DNA from the blood cell samples. Trimming takes 3 bases from V and 2 bases from J, and the germline ends sit 13 bases apart. The CDR3, cysteine through phenylalanine, is 14 amino acids long. The kept DNA is CDR3 alone, 42 bases in frame from the first base. The germline V gene (reference sequence) yields GTSNPN for CDR1 and SVGIG for CDR2. Libraries were constructed by the immunoSEQ multiplex PCR assay. For the multiplex PCR, a mixture combining 60 forward primers for TCR Vbeta segments and 13 reverse primers for TCR Jbeta segments was used. Amplification of the CDR3 region of rearranged TCR beta genes was performed with a multiplex PCR assay on genomic DNA. The amplified TCR beta libraries were sequenced on the Illumina HiSeq System as 87-base-pair reads. The authors' pipeline ran thus. A later analysis counted about 76 million unique TCR beta chains across the 666 repertoires, and roughly 11 million of these chains were shared by at least two donors. Raw reads were error-corrected and collapsed into unique sequences by a nearest-neighbor algorithm in which closely related sequences were merged to remove PCR and sequencing errors. CDR3 sequences were aligned to IMGT reference sequences to assign V, D and J gene segments. For a sequence to be retained, at least a six-nucleotide match to both a V gene segment and a J gene segment was required. Rearrangements were classified as productive when the CDR3 lacked stop codons and remained in frame with V and J, and all other rearrangements were classified as non-productive. CDR3 was defined by IMGT convention, running from the second conserved V-encoded cysteine to the conserved J-encoded phenylalanine. Sequences without an unambiguous match to a single V gene segment were excluded from the earlier analysis of almost 600 of the donors. An earlier analysis of some 610 of the donors called V segments functional above 56.7% productive rearrangements and segregating when the between-donor standard deviation exceeded 5%. To diagnose cytomegalovirus status from the catalog of TCR beta chain sequences, a statistical classification framework was built. V and J gene assignment, in a later analysis, came from comparing TCR nucleotide sequences with IMGT/GENE-DB human TR gene sequences. The TCRdist pipeline was used in a later analysis to assign CDR3 sequences and most-parsimonious VDJ recombination scenarios. In a later analysis, each TCR beta chain was defined by its CDR3 amino acid sequence together with its V-gene family, and reads lacking a unique V-gene family were excluded. In a later analysis, approximately 590 highly shared, low-generation-probability nucleotide sequences were removed to address suspected cross-contamination and a sequencing artifact. A later analysis calculated a clonal expansion index for each public chain from normalized within-repertoire ranks of inferred template counts. In a later analysis, generation probabilities were computed with a VDJ recombination model fitted to out-of-frame rearrangements, and the resulting probabilities were checked against IGoR. In a later analysis, hypergeometric tests were used to score TCR-TCR, TCR-HLA and TCR-CMV co-occurrence, with a repertoire-size bias correction applied to TCR pairs. To estimate false discovery rates, a later analysis permuted the HLA or CMV assignments 20 times. In a later analysis, co-occurring TCRs were grouped using DBSCAN, and TCRdist sequence similarity was added for clustering within HLA-allele-positive subsets. Repertoires with fewer than 30,000 or more than 120,000 public chains, plus five repertoires with anomalous nucleotide sharing, were excluded from co-occurrence clustering. TCRdb obtained this table from immuneACCESS and retained in-frame rearrangements with V and J assigned. These tables miss some clones; where compared with another copy, unresolved V genes account for less than half of the shortfall, and the remainder is unexplained. The V and J calls and clone size come from that table; D and trimming were worked out from the DNA. The sample has some 270,000 clones on record, about four fifths of them singletons. About 0.3% of the sample is held by the ten biggest clonotypes.

On this clone: No cognate antigen has been identified for it. It has no much larger one-base neighbor in the sample; base qualities were not kept.

The sequencing sample was made of PBMCs. This sequence was found in a girl aged 2 to 9 in good health and CMV-seronegative. Here the chain combines TRBV30 and TRBJ1-2; the D gene is perhaps TRBD1, on 6 matching bases. The sequenced DNA is TGTGCCTGGAGGTCAACAGGGTGGAACTATGGCTACACCTTC. Its protein product is CAWRSTGWNYGYTF.